This T cell receptor (beta chain) emerged from a study of CD4 T cells in relation to SARS-CoV-2 and coronaviruses. About the study: Negative control cultures got HIV-1 Nef peptides or no peptide.

Sequenced by immunoSEQ multiplex PCR; TCRdb stores in-frame clones only, minus some. The table lists about 23,000 clones, approximately 82% of them singletons. The CDR3 runs to 13 residues. V was trimmed by 2 bases and J by 1 base, leaving 5 bases between them. Germline V gene data show CDR1 as SNHLY and CDR2 as FYNNEI. The unexposed donors gave CD4+ T cells in about 2011-2018, prior to COVID-19. CD4+ T cells were isolated from the cells after around 11 days of culture. Of note for this clone: Its cognate antigen is unknown.

The sequence derives from a human donor in good health. The J gene is TRBJ1-1, the V gene TRBV2; D gene ambiguous. The sequencing input was CD4+ T cells from PBMCs, cultured in vitro. The CDR3, as DNA: TGTGCCAGCAGTGAATGGGGGAACACTGAAGCTTTCTTT. Translated, it gives CASSEWGNTEAFF. The whole variable domain, remainder taken from reference TRBV2 and TRBJ1-1, is EPEVTQTPSHQVTQMGQEVILRCVPISNHLYFYWYRQILGQKVEFLVSFYNNEISEKSEIFDDQFSVERPDGSNFTLKIRSTKLEDSAMYFCASSEWGNTEAFFGQGTRLTVV.